The 23 T cell receptor beta chains given below trace back to one sample, sequenced in a study of memory CD4+ T cells and cytomegalovirus serostatus. Single viable CD3+CD4+CD8-CD45RO+ cells were sorted as the memory CD4+ T cells. TCRdb's table, derived via immunoSEQ multiplex PCR, lists solely in-frame clones and lacks some. This sample carries about 61,000 clones, about 81% of them seen once, and the ten largest clones take 0.88%. Sequenced: memory CD4+ T cells from blood. The receptors stem from an adult in good health and CMV-seronegative.

This chain joins TRBV27 and TRBJ1-3; D gene ambiguous. The CDR3 is made up of 9 amino acids. Trimming cost V 2 bases and J 11 bases, with 1 base left between them. Germline V gene lookup returns CDR1 MNHEY and CDR2 SMNVEV (reference sequence). CDR3 residues: CASSLPIYF. CDR3 coding DNA: TGTGCCAGCAGTTTACCCATATATTTT.

CDR3 region: CASSRTGSFGDTQYF. The CDR3 DNA follows: TGTGCCAGCAGCCGGACAGGGTCATTTGGAGATACGCAGTATTTT. This rearrangement joins TRBV5-4 to TRBJ2-3; 8 bases align to TRBD1. The CDR3 totals 15 residues. J gave up 5 bases and V 4 bases, and 9 bases lay outside the gene matches. From germline, CDR1 is SGHNT and CDR2 YYREEE (reference sequence). The entire variable domain, with the rest obtained from reference TRBV5-4 and TRBJ2-3, is as follows: ETGVTQSPTHLIKTRGQQVTLRCSSQSGHNTVSWYQQALGQGPQFIFQYYREEENGRGNFPPRFSGLQFPNYSSELNVNALELDDSALYLCASSRTGSFGDTQYFGPGTRLTVL.

This clone occurred once. In nucleotides, the CDR3 is TGCGCCAGCAACCTGGGGGACCATAATTCACCCCTCCACTTT. Amino acids: CASNLGDHNSPLHF. This chain joins TRBV5-1 and TRBJ1-6; weak D call: TRBD1 (5 bases). V was pared by 6 bases and J by 5 bases, with 12 bases between. CDR1 SGHRS and CDR2 YFSETQ come from the germline V gene. There are 14 residues in the CDR3.

The chain joins TRBV11-2 to TRBJ1-4, with 7 bases lining up with TRBD1. J was trimmed by 10 bases and V by 0 bases; bases with no gene match: 5. The CDR3 runs 14 residues. CDR1 is SGHAT and CDR2 is FQNNGV in the germline V gene. As DNA, the CDR3 is TGTGCCAGCAGCTTAGATAGGGGGCAGAGAAAACTGTTTTTT. This translates into CASSLDRGQRKLFF.

The chain carries TRBV28 and TRBJ1-1, with a weak D call TRBD1 (5 bases). V was pared by 8 bases and J by 4 bases, with 20 bases between. The CDR3 covers 15 residues. The germline gives CDR1 MDHEN, CDR2 SYDVKM. CDR3 bases: TGTGCCAGCCCCCCGGGGGTCGGGATAGGCACTGAAGCTTTCTTT. Protein sequence: CASPPGVGIGTEAFF.

This clone was found once. This chain uses TRBV21-1 with TRBJ1-1. TRBV21-1 is a pseudogene segment. The CDR3 runs 14 residues. The CDR3 protein is CASSKGGGGTEAFF. CDR3 nucleotides: TGTGCCAGCAGCAAAGGAGGAGGGGGCACTGAAGCTTTCTTT.

The V call is TRBV7-6, the J call TRBJ2-5, with TRBD2 matching over 15 bases. Trimming at V came to 5 bases and at J to 5 bases, leaving 3 bases not matched to a gene. The CDR3 contains 15 residues. Germline lookup yields CDR1 SGHVS and CDR2 FNYEAQ. CDR3 sequence reads: CASSDGTSGRETQYF. In nucleotides, the CDR3 is TGTGCCAGCAGCGACGGGACTAGCGGGAGGGAGACCCAGTACTTC.

This clone was seen a few times. The J gene is TRBJ1-1, the V gene TRBV5-1; D is ambiguous. V lost 0 bases to trimming and J lost 7 bases, with 10 bases between them. This CDR3 region has 13 residues. From germline, CDR1 is SGHRS and CDR2 YFSETQ. Written as DNA, the CDR3 is TGCGCCAGCAGCTTGGACAGCCTCAGTGAAGCTTTCTTT. It encodes CASSLDSLSEAFF.

The chain links TRBV19 to TRBJ1-4; D is undetermined. Germline V lookup: CDR1 LNHDA, CDR2 SQIVND (reference sequence). V gave up 3 bases and J gave up 4 bases, with 18 bases separating them. This CDR3 comprises 17 residues. CDR3 amino acids: CASSIPLGRAGNEKLFF. The CDR3 DNA sequence: TGTGCCAGTAGTATCCCCCTTGGACGCGCCGGTAATGAAAAACTGTTTTTT.

The V call is TRBV4-2, the J call TRBJ2-5; 10 bases line up with TRBD2. Germline V CDR1 and CDR2: LGHNA, YNFKEQ. The trim removed 3 bases at V and 5 bases at J, leaving 12 bases unmatched. There are 17 residues in the CDR3. CDR3 bases: TGTGCCAGCAGCCACCAGTCCGGGACTAGCGCCCCCGAGACCCAGTACTTC. This translates into CASSHQSGTSAPETQYF.

In its sample, this clone is medium-sized. V is TRBV9 and J is TRBJ2-3; 7 bases line up with TRBD2. Trimming at V came to 0 bases and at J to 1 base, leaving 5 bases not matched to a gene. CDR1 SGDLS and CDR2 YYNGEE come from the germline V gene. The CDR3 totals 16 residues. CDR3 sequence (DNA): TGTGCCAGCAGCGTAGAGAATCGGGGGGGCACAGATACGCAGTATTTT. Translated: CASSVENRGGTDTQYF.

The chain recombines TRBV2 with TRBJ2-1; D is ambiguous. Trimming shortened V by 3 bases and J by 1 base, and 7 bases separated the two germline ends. Per germline, CDR1 SNHLY and CDR2 FYNNEI. The CDR3 covers 14 residues. As DNA, the CDR3 is TGTGCCAGCAGTGATCTAACGTCCTACAATGAGCAGTTCTTC. This translates into CASSDLTSYNEQFF.

The rearrangement uses TRBV27 and TRBJ1-2; tentatively, D is TRBD1 (5 bases). The CDR3 has 15 residues. V dropped 6 bases and J dropped 5 bases, with 19 bases sitting between them. In germline, CDR1 is MNHEY, CDR2 SMNVEV (reference sequence). In DNA, the CDR3 is TGTGCCAGCAGCTCAACCATCCCAGGGTGGTATGGCTACACCTTC. Translated, it gives CASSSTIPGWYGYTF.

J is TRBJ1-2 and V is TRBV14; no firm D call. Germline CDR1 reads SGHDN; CDR2 reads FVKESK. Deletions cut 1 base from V and 8 bases from J, with 11 bases between. This CDR3 contains 13 residues. In DNA, the CDR3 is TGTGCCAGCAGCCAAGCGTTGGGCGGCGGCTACACCTTC. Translation: CASSQALGGGYTF.

This clone has only one observation. The rearrangement links TRBV6-6 to TRBJ1-1; 7 bases fit TRBD1. The CDR3 is 16 residues long. CDR1 MNHNY and CDR2 SVGAGI come from the germline V gene (reference sequence). V shed 6 bases and J 2 bases; nucleotides not matched to a gene: 12. The CDR3 DNA reads as TGTGCCAGCAGCCAGAACAGGGGTTTAGGAAACACTGAAGCTTTCTTT. This encodes CASSQNRGLGNTEAFF.

The rearrangement links TRBV2 to TRBJ2-7, with a tentative D call TRBD2 (6 bases). V was cut by 6 bases and J by 5 bases, with 29 bases left in between. This CDR3 has 18 amino acids. The V gene's germline CDR1 is SNHLY and CDR2 FYNNEI. DNA of the CDR3: TGTGCCAGCAGCCAAAGGAGGGGAGAGGCTCAGCCTTCTAACGAGCAGTACTTC. Translated: CASSQRRGEAQPSNEQYF.

The rearrangement uses TRBV2 and TRBJ1-2; D remains unclear. V was cut by 8 bases and J by 4 bases, with 14 bases left in between. Germline CDR1 is SNHLY and CDR2 is FYNNEI. The CDR3 totals 13 residues. CDR3 DNA: TGTGCCAGCCGGGCTCCAGGCGGCTATGGCTACACCTTC. This translates into CASRAPGGYGYTF. Supplemented by reference TRBV2 and TRBJ1-2, the full variable domain reads EPEVTQTPSHQVTQMGQEVILRCVPISNHLYFYWYRQILGQKVEFLVSFYNNEISEKSEIFDDQFSVERPDGSNFTLKIRSTKLEDSAMYFCASRAPGGYGYTFGSGTRLTVV.

The chain is built from TRBV5-1 and TRBJ2-1, with unresolved D. CDR1 is SGHRS, CDR2 YFSETQ, per germline. This CDR3 spans 15 amino acids. Trimming removed 3 bases from V and 0 bases from J, with 10 bases in between. CDR3 residues: CASSSAGYSYNEQFF. The CDR3 DNA follows: TGCGCCAGCAGCTCGGCAGGCTACTCCTACAATGAGCAGTTCTTC. The full variable domain, its missing parts supplied by reference TRBV5-1 and TRBJ2-1, is KAGVTQTPRYLIKTRGQQVTLSCSPISGHRSVSWYQQTPGQGLQFLFEYFSETQRNKGNFPGRFSGRQFSNSRSEMNVSTLELGDSALYLCASSSAGYSYNEQFFGPGTRLTVL.

The gene calls are TRBV5-1 and TRBJ1-3; maybe TRBD1 (5 bases). This CDR3 contains 14 residues. Per the germline V gene, CDR1 is SGHRS and CDR2 is YFSETQ. With 0 bases removed from V and 8 bases from J, the gap between germline ends came to 12 bases. CDR3 in amino acids: CASSLEQAADTIYF. The CDR3 DNA reads as TGCGCCAGCAGCTTGGAACAGGCGGCAGACACCATATATTTT.

V and J are TRBV7-6 and TRBJ2-5; 8 bases align to TRBD2. Germline-derived CDR1 and CDR2 are SGHVS and FNYEAQ. V lost 5 bases, J lost 2 bases, and 7 bases stayed unmatched. This CDR3 is built from 15 residues. Here the CDR3 reads CASSTRTSPQETQYF. The CDR3 nucleotides are TGTGCCAGCAGCACCAGGACTAGCCCACAAGAGACCCAGTACTTC. Filled out from reference TRBV7-6 and TRBJ2-5, the complete variable domain reads GAGVSQSPRYKVTKRGQDVALRCDPISGHVSLYWYRQALGQGPEFLTYFNYEAQQDKSGLPNDRFSAERPEGSISTLTIQRTEQRDSAMYRCASSTRTSPQETQYFGPGTRLLVL.

This clone has a handful of counts. This chain uses TRBV30 with TRBJ1-1; no definite D call. V dropped 2 bases and J dropped 4 bases, with 14 bases sitting between them. Germline loops: CDR1 GTSNPN, CDR2 SVGIG (reference sequence). There are 14 residues in the CDR3. The CDR3 nucleotides read TGTGCCTGGAGTTCGGGTGGTTGGGGCACTGAAGCTTTCTTT. Its translation is CAWSSGGWGTEAFF.

This chain joins TRBV6-5 and TRBJ1-1; D uncertain. Germline CDR1 and CDR2: MNHEY and SVGAGI. Trimming took 2 bases from V and 1 from J, leaving 11 bases between them. There are 15 residues in the CDR3. The CDR3 nucleotides are TGTGCCAGCAGTTACCCCGGCCAGGCGAACACTGAAGCTTTCTTT. This codes for CASSYPGQANTEAFF.

V gene TRBV5-5 combines with J gene TRBJ1-5; no reliable D call. This CDR3 has 17 amino acids. Looked up from germline, CDR1 is SGHKS and CDR2 is YYEKEE (reference sequence). The V and J ends lost 4 bases and 0 bases respectively, with 17 bases between them. The CDR3 is CASSPTMTTNSNQPQHF. CDR3 sequence (DNA): TGTGCCAGCAGCCCAACCATGACGACTAATAGCAATCAGCCCCAGCATTTT.